The rows below give T cell receptor beta chains drawn from one sample of a study of a mutant IDH1 vaccine in newly diagnosed glioma. Clones were sequenced by immunoSEQ multiplex PCR, and TCRdb holds only the in-frame ones, with some missing. The data hold tens of thousands of clones, with about 74% observed a single time. Antigens for these TCRs are unknown. Here the sequenced sample was PBMCs, taken from a glioma patient whose treatment included an IDH1 peptide vaccine. The receptors come from a man between 50 and 59 years old with glioma. The CDR3 runs from the conserved cysteine through the conserved F or W. The D gene is left open where the match is weak. Size tells how often a clone was seen (once, few, many) or the class of an expanded clone, and some rows leave it out.

CDR3 protein	CDR3 DNA	D gene	J gene	V gene	clone size
CAISLGQAGGDTEAFF	TGTGCCATCAGTTTGGGACAGGCCGGGGGCGACACTGAAGCTTTCTTT	TRBD1	TRBJ1-1	TRBV10-3	.
CASSFSGRDGYGYTF	TGTGCCAGCAGCTTCTCCGGCAGGGACGGCTATGGCTACACCTTC	.	TRBJ1-2	TRBV5-4	few
CASSSTSGGPDTQYF	TGTGCCAGCAGTTCGACTAGCGGGGGGCCAGATACGCAGTATTTT	TRBD2	TRBJ2-3	TRBV9	.
CASSQDQAGYTEAFF	TGCGCCAGCAGCCAAGATCAGGCAGGGTACACTGAAGCTTTCTTT	.	TRBJ1-1	TRBV4-1	few
CASSQPRTSGVLPAGTQYF	TGTGCCAGCAGCCAGCCCCGGACTAGCGGGGTGCTCCCTGCTGGTACGCAGTATTTT	TRBD2	TRBJ2-3	TRBV4-2	many
CASSITSGRPPQFF	TGTGCCAGTAGTATAACTTCGGGCAGGCCCCCTCAGTTCTTC	.	TRBJ2-1	TRBV19	.
CASSLASGGRTDTQYF	TGTGCCAGCAGCTTGGCCTCGGGGGGGAGAACAGATACGCAGTATTTT	TRBD2	TRBJ2-3	TRBV5-4	.
CASSRDRSSYNEQFF	TGTGCCAGTAGTAGGGACAGAAGCTCCTACAATGAGCAGTTCTTC	TRBD1	TRBJ2-1	TRBV19	.
CASSLRNTGELFF	TGTGCCAGCAGTCTGCGGAACACCGGGGAGCTGTTTTTT	.	TRBJ2-2	TRBV2	once
CAISEQGKNEKLFF	TGTGCCATCAGTGAGCAGGGGAAGAATGAAAAACTGTTTTTT	.	TRBJ1-4	TRBV10-3	.
CASSQSLAYEQYF	TGCGCCAGCAGCCAATCTTTAGCCTACGAGCAGTACTTC	.	TRBJ2-7	TRBV4-1	.
CASSLFGGASTDTQYF	TGCGCCAGCAGCCTTTTTGGGGGGGCATCCACAGATACGCAGTATTTT	.	TRBJ2-3	TRBV5-1	once
CASSRGGPGNEQFF	TGTGCCAGCAGCCGGGGGGGCCCTGGGAATGAGCAGTTCTTC	TRBD2	TRBJ2-1	TRBV7-2	.
CASSLAGGTGAYNEQFF	TGTGCCAGCAGCTTGGCAGGAGGGACAGGAGCCTACAATGAGCAGTTCTTC	TRBD1	TRBJ2-1	TRBV5-6	.
CASSVDPGPYEQYF	TGTGCCAGCAGCGTAGATCCAGGACCCTACGAGCAGTACTTC	.	TRBJ2-7	TRBV9	.
CASSLASGSFGNEQFF	TGTGCCAGCAGCTTAGCATCCGGTTCTTTCGGCAATGAGCAGTTCTTC	.	TRBJ2-1	TRBV7-2	.
CASSFGTSGGAGSYEQYF	TGTGCCAGCAGCTTCGGGACTAGCGGGGGGGCCGGGTCCTACGAGCAGTACTTC	TRBD2	TRBJ2-7	TRBV7-8	.
CASSPPGGPTYEQYF	TGTGCCAGCTCACCACCCGGGGGGCCCACCTACGAGCAGTACTTC	.	TRBJ2-7	TRBV18	.
CASSQSGLADTGELFF	TGTGCCAGCAGCCAATCCGGACTAGCAGACACCGGGGAGCTGTTTTTT	TRBD2	TRBJ2-2	TRBV4-2	.
CASSSPGTSGGLDLKQYF	TGTGCCAGCAGCTCGCCTGGGACTAGCGGGGGGCTTGACCTAAAGCAGTACTTC	TRBD2	TRBJ2-7	TRBV7-9	many
CASAVAGPYEQYF	TGCGCCAGCGCGGTAGCGGGGCCTTACGAGCAGTACTTC	TRBD2	TRBJ2-7	TRBV10-1	.
CASSAGTAGHNEQFF	TGTGCCAGCAGTGCGGGGACAGCGGGGCACAATGAGCAGTTCTTC	.	TRBJ2-1	TRBV6-5	.
CASSQVSGVGEQYF	TGTGCCAGCAGCCAAGTTTCAGGGGTGGGGGAGCAGTACTTC	.	TRBJ2-7	TRBV14	.
CASSLSPGTDTQYF	TGTGCCAGCAGTTTATCACCGGGAACAGATACGCAGTATTTT	.	TRBJ2-3	TRBV28	few
CAMRRGAGTEAFF	TGTGCCATGAGGAGGGGTGCCGGCACTGAAGCTTTCTTT	.	TRBJ1-1	TRBV10-3	few
CASSRQAVGYTF	TGTGCCAGCAGTCGACAGGCCGTGGGCTACACCTTC	.	TRBJ1-2	TRBV6-6	few
CASSTGTGFNQPQHF	TGCGCCAGCAGCACTGGGACAGGGTTCAATCAGCCCCAGCATTTT	TRBD1	TRBJ1-5	TRBV5-1	few
CASSWSRGHTEAFF	TGTGCCAGCAGTTGGTCCAGGGGGCACACTGAAGCTTTCTTT	TRBD1	TRBJ1-1	TRBV27	.
CASSPGQAHNQPQHF	TGTGCCAGCTCACCGGGGCAGGCCCACAATCAGCCCCAGCATTTT	.	TRBJ1-5	TRBV18	.
CASSLIQYTGELFF	TGTGCCAGCAGCTTGATACAGTACACCGGGGAGCTGTTTTTT	.	TRBJ2-2	TRBV7-2	few
CSATAGPSSYNEQFF	TGCAGCGCCACTGCGGGACCGAGCTCCTACAATGAGCAGTTCTTC	.	TRBJ2-1	TRBV29-1	once
CASSYSQNTGELFF	TGTGCCAGCAGTTACAGCCAGAACACCGGGGAGCTGTTTTTT	.	TRBJ2-2	TRBV6-6	.